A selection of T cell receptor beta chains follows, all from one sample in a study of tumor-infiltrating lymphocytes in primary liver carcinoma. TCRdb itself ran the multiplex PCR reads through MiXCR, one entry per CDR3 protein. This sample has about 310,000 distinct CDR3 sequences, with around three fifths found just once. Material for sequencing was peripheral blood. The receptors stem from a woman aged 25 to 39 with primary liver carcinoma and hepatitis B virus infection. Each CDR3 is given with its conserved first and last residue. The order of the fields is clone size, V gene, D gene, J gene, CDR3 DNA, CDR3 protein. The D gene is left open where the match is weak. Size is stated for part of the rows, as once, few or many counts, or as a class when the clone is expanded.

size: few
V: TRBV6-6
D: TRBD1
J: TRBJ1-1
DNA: TGTGCCAGCATTCCCGGGACAGGGTTATTCGACACTGAAGCTTTCTTT
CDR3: CASIPGTGLFDTEAFF

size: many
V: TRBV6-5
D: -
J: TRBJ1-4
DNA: TGTGCCAGCAGTTCAACACCACGGGGTGAAAAACTGTTTTTT
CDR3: CASSSTPRGEKLFF

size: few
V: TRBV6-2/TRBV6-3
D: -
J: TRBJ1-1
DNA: TGTGCCAGCAGCCGACCGGAGAACACTGAAGCTTTCTTT
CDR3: CASSRPENTEAFF

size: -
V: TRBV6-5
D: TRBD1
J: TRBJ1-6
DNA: TGTGCCAGCAGTCGACAGGGGATAACTAATTCACCCCTCCACTTT
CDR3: CASSRQGITNSPLHF

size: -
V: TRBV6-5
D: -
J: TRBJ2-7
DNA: TGTCCCAGCAGTTCCGGAACACCCCCCTACGAGCAGTACTTC
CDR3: CPSSSGTPPYEQYF

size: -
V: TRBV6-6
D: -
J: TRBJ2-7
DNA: TGTGCCAGCAGTTACATCCCGGGGGCGCGGGGCAAGCAGTACTTC
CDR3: CASSYIPGARGKQYF

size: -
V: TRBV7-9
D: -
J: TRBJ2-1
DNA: TGTGCCAGCAGCTTAGCGGAGGCTACCGAGCAGTTCTTC
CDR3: CASSLAEATEQFF

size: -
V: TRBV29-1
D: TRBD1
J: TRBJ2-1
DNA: TGCAGCGTTGAAGCGGGACAGGAATCACTCAATAAGCAATTCTTC
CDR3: CSVEAGQESLNKQFF

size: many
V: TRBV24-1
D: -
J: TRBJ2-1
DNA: TGTGCCACCAGTGGACGGATCAATGAGCAGTTCTTC
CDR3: CATSGRINEQFF

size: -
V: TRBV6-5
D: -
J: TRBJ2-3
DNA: TGTGCCGGCGTAATAGTCTCCGGCACAGATACGCAGTATTTT
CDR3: CAGVIVSGTDTQYF

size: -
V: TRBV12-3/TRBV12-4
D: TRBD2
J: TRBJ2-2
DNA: TGTGCCAACAGCTCCCTCGGGAGGGCGAACACCGGGGAGCTGTTTTTT
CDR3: CANSSLGRANTGELFF

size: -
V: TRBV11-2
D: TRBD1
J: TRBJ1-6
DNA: TGTGTCAGTAGCTCTTTAGCCGGGACAGGGGTTGATTCACCCCTCCACTTT
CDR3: CVSSSLAGTGVDSPLHF

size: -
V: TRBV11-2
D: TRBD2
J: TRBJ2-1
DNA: TGTGCCATCACCCAAGGGGGCCTAGCGGGAAGCTCCTACAATGAGCAGTTTTTC
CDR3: CAITQGGLAGSSYNEQFF

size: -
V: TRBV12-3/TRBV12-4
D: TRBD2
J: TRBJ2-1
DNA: TGTGTCAGCAGCATGTCCGGGACTATCGGACTTGAGCAGTTCTTC
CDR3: CVSSMSGTIGLEQFF

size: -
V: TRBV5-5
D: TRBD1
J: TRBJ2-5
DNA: TGTGCCAGCAGCTACAGGGGGCCTGTCCAAGAGACCCAGTACTTC
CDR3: CASSYRGPVQETQYF

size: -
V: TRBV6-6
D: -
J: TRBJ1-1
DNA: TGTGTCAGCAGTGGCGGCCCCGGGGAAACTGAAGCTCTCTTT
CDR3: CVSSGGPGETEALF

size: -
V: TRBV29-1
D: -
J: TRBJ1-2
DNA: TGTAGCGGTGTCCTACCGGGGGACTCCGGCTACACCTTC
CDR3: CSGVLPGDSGYTF

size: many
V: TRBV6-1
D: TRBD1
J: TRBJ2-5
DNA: TGTGCCAGCCGACAGGGGCGAGGCGAGACCCAGTACTTC
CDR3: CASRQGRGETQYF

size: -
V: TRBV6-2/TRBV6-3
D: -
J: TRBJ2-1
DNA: TGTGCCAGCAGTTCGGAGCCCCGCTACAATGAGCAGTTCTTC
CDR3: CASSSEPRYNEQFF

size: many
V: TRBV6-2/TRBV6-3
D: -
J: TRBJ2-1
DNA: TGTGCCAGCAGTTACCGGGAAACCCACAATGAGCAGTTCTTC
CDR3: CASSYRETHNEQFF

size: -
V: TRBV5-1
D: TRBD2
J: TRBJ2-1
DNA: TGCGCCAGCAGCTCCACACTAGCGGGGCCCATTAACTACAATGAGCAGTTCTTC
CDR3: CASSSTLAGPINYNEQFF

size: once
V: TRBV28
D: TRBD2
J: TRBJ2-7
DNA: TGTGCCAGCATTAAGAGCGGGACCTACGAGCAGTACTTC
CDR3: CASIKSGTYEQYF

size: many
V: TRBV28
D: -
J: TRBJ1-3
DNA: TGTGCCAGTAGAACAGGCGACTCTGGAAACACCATATATTTT
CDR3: CASRTGDSGNTIYF

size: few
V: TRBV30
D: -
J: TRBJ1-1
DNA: TGTGCCTGGTCTCGTAAGGGGGGTTTGACTGAAGCTTTCTTT
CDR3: CAWSRKGGLTEAFF

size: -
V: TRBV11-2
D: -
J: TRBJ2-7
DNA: TGTGTCAGCAGCTGCTCAGATAACGAGCAGTACTTC
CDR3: CVSSCSDNEQYF

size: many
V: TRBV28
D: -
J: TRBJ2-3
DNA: TGTGCCAGCAGCAACCAGGGGACGGCTAGCACAGATACGCAGTATTTT
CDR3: CASSNQGTASTDTQYF

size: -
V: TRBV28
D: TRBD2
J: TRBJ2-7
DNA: TGTACCAGTACGGGACTAGCCTCCTACGAGCAGTACTTC
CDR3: CTSTGLASYEQYF

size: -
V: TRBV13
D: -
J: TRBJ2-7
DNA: TGTGCCAGCAGCTTAGGCATGGGGCGGGATCAGTACGAGCAGTACTTC
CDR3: CASSLGMGRDQYEQYF

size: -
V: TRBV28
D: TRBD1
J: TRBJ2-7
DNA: TGCGCCAGTGGGACAGGGGCGGCCGAGCAGTACTTC
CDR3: CASGTGAAEQYF

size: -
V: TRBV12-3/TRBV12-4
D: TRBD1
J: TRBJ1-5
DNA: TGTGCCAGCAGTTTATGGGACAGGGGATACAATCAGCTCCAACATTTT
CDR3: CASSLWDRGYNQLQHF

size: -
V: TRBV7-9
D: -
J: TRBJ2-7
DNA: TGTGCCAGCAGCTCTTCAGGGGGGTACGAGCAGTACTTC
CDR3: CASSSSGGYEQYF

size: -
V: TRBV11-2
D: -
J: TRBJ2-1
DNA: TGTGTCAGCAGCCCCCAGGGGGGAGATATAAATGAGCAGTTCTTC
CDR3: CVSSPQGGDINEQFF

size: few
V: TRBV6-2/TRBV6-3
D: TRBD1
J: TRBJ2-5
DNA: TGTGCCAGCAGCGATACAGGGGGCTGGGCGGAGACCCAGTACTTC
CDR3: CASSDTGGWAETQYF

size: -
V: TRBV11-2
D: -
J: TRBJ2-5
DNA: TGTGCCAGCAACCAAACGGACGGTCAAGAGACCCAGTACTTC
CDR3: CASNQTDGQETQYF

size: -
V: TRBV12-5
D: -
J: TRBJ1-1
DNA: TGTGCTAGTGGTCCGGGGACCTCCCACACTGAAGCTCTCTTT
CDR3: CASGPGTSHTEALF

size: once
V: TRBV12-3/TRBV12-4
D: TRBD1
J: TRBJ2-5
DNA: TGTGCCAGCAGTTTAGGTGGACAGGCAGGGAAGGTCCAGTACTTC
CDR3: CASSLGGQAGKVQYF

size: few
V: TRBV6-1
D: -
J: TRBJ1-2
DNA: TGTGCCAGCGTTATTACGGGGAACTATGGCTACACCTTC
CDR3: CASVITGNYGYTF

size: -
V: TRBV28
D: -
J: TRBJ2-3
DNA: TGTGCCAGCAGCTCCAGGGATGGTCGCACAGATACGCAGTATTTT
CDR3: CASSSRDGRTDTQYF

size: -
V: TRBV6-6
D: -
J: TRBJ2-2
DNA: TGTGCCAGCAGTTTTCAGGGAACCGGGGAGCCGTTTTTT
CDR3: CASSFQGTGEPFF

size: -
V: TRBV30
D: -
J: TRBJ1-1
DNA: TGTGCCTGGGCTGGGGGACGCTGGAGAGACACTGAAGCTTTCTTT
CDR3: CAWAGGRWRDTEAFF

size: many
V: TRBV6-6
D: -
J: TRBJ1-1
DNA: TGTGCCAGCAGTGTCAGTACGAACACTGAAGCTTTCTTT
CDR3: CASSVSTNTEAFF

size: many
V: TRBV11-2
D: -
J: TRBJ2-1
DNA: TGTGCCAGCAGCTTACAAGTAGGGCAGGGGGGCAATGAGCAGTTCTTC
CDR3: CASSLQVGQGGNEQFF

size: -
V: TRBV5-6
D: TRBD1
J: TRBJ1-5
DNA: TGTGCCAGCAGCAGATTAGACAGGGACGGCAGTCAGCCCCAGCATTTT
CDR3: CASSRLDRDGSQPQHF

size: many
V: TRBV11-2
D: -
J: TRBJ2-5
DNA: TGTGCCAGCAGCTTAGTTGGGGGAGAGGGCAGGACCCAGTACTTC
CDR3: CASSLVGGEGRTQYF

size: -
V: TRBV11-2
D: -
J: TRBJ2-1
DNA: TGTGCCAGCAGCTGGAGCAGTAGCCCCTACAATGTGCAGTTCTTT
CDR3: CASSWSSSPYNVQFF